This T cell receptor beta chain was found in a study of T cell responses to AZD1222 COVID-19 vaccine. Study-wide findings and caveats: Unmutated variant regions reportedly attract nearly half of all spike-specific TCRs.

Looked up from germline, CDR1 is MNHEY and CDR2 is SMNVEV (reference sequence). The CDR3 is 12 amino acids. The germline V and J ends were trimmed by 11 bases and 3 bases, with 14 bases remaining between them. Measured with immunoSEQ multiplex PCR; TCRdb has only the in-frame clones, and not every one. In the table there are 130,000 to 150,000 clones, roughly 88% of which are singletons. Comment on this clone: Its specificity is unknown.

The V and J genes are TRBV27 and TRBJ2-7, with D possibly TRBD1 on 6 matching bases. Sequences were derived from peripheral blood, sampled on day 0 of AZD1222 vaccination. The receptor was derived from an adult in good health. The CDR3: CASQGLSYEQYF. The DNA of the CDR3 is TGTGCCTCACAGGGATTAAGCTACGAGCAGTACTTC.